These 24 T cell receptor beta chains came from one sample sequenced in a study of cytomegalovirus exposure and HLA in healthy donors (dated by TCRdb to 2017 to 2019). The library was produced with the immunoSEQ multiplex PCR assay. For the multiplex PCR, a mixture combining 60 forward primers for TCR Vbeta segments and 13 reverse primers for TCR Jbeta segments was used. TCRdb retrieved this table from immuneACCESS and kept in-frame rearrangements only. Not all clones are present; in checked studies, unresolved V genes account for under half, and no reason is known for the remainder. Recorded for this sample are 150,000 to 200,000 clones; 70% to 80% of them occurred a single time. Together, the top ten hold 4.3% of the sample. The specimen was PBMCs. The receptors were gathered from a man between 35 and 55 years old in good health and CMV-seronegative.

This clone was counted between two and nine times. V gene TRBV21-1 combines with J gene TRBJ1-1. TRBV21-1 is an annotated pseudogene. The CDR3 spans 19 residues. The CDR3 coding sequence is TGTGCCAGCAGCAAATTTACGGGGGGGAGAGGGGAGGGTGGCACTGAAGCTTTCTTT. It specifies CASSKFTGGRGEGGTEAFF.

The count of this clone is one. The genes are TRBV5-1 and TRBJ2-2, with D maybe TRBD1 (5 bases). This CDR3 spans 13 amino acids. CDR1 is SGHRS, CDR2 YFSETQ, per germline. V was shortened by 5 bases and J by 4 bases, with 9 bases between the two germline ends. CDR3 region: CASRGLGTGELFF. The CDR3 region has the DNA TGCGCCAGCAGGGGGCTCGGCACCGGGGAGCTGTTTTTT.

V is TRBV4-2 and J is TRBJ1-1; D is undetermined. Germline V CDR1 and CDR2: LGHNA, YNFKEQ. This CDR3 comprises 17 residues. V lost 0 bases to trimming and J lost 4 bases, with 18 bases between them. DNA of the CDR3: TGTGCCAGCAGCCAAGAACGAAATGGAGGGAAGGCCACTGAAGCTTTCTTT. Translation: CASSQERNGGKATEAFF.

The rearrangement uses TRBV10-3 and TRBJ2-2; 7 bases line up with TRBD1. This CDR3 region has 14 residues. V gave up 3 bases and J gave up 6 bases; unmatched junction bases: 4. The germline V gene has CDR1 ENHRY and CDR2 SYGVKD. The CDR3 region has the DNA TGTGCCATCAGTGAACGCACAGGGGCCGGGGAGCTGTTTTTT. It specifies CAISERTGAGELFF.

This clone occurred a few times. V usage is TRBV6-6 and J usage is TRBJ2-7; 9 bases map to TRBD2. This CDR3 is 13 amino acids long. The V gene's germline CDR1 is MNHNY and CDR2 SVGAGI (reference sequence). V was clipped by 8 bases and J by 2 bases; unmatched bases: 4. CDR3 in amino acids: CASQRGATYEQYF. The CDR3 region has the DNA TGTGCCAGCCAGCGGGGGGCTACCTACGAGCAGTACTTC.

A few counts support this clone. The chain recombines TRBV7-9 with TRBJ2-3, with 7 bases identical to TRBD2. The germline gives CDR1 SEHNR, CDR2 FQNEAQ (reference sequence). CDR3 length equals 16 residues. The V gene end was trimmed by 4 bases and the J gene end by 0 bases; junction bases not matched to a gene: 7. CDR3: CASSSHGGFSTDTQYF. The CDR3 DNA reads as TGTGCCAGCAGCTCCCACGGGGGGTTCAGCACAGATACGCAGTATTTT.

The chain is built from TRBV28 and TRBJ2-7, with 14 bases aligning to TRBD2. The CDR3 runs to 14 residues. The germline V gene encodes CDR1 MDHEN and CDR2 SYDVKM. The V gene end was trimmed by 3 bases and the J gene end by 7 bases; junction bases not matched to a gene: 2. This chain's CDR3 is CASSLGLAGVEQYF. The DNA for the CDR3 is TGTGCCAGCAGTTTGGGACTAGCGGGGGTTGAGCAGTACTTC. Drawing the rest from reference TRBV28 and TRBJ2-7, the complete variable domain is DVKVTQSSRYLVKRTGEKVFLECVQDMDHENMFWYRQDPGLGLRLIYFSYDVKMKEKGDIPEGYSVSREKKERFSLILESASTNQTSMYLCASSLGLAGVEQYFGPGTRLTVT.

The V call is TRBV7-9, the J call TRBJ1-3, with 8 nucleotides matching TRBD1. V was clipped by 6 bases and J by 0 bases; unmatched bases: 7. CDR3 length equals 16 residues. Looked up from germline, CDR1 is SEHNR and CDR2 is FQNEAQ (reference sequence). CDR3: CASRYWTGSSGNTIYF. CDR3 in DNA: TGTGCCAGCAGATACTGGACAGGGAGCTCTGGAAACACCATATATTTT.

The V call is TRBV5-1, the J call TRBJ2-5; 8 bases map to TRBD1. The J call may be incorrect, as the DNA end agrees better with TRBJ2-7. In germline, CDR1 is SGHRS, CDR2 YFSETQ. There are 16 residues in the CDR3. CDR3 in amino acids: CASSPPEHRGVGEQYF. As DNA, the CDR3 is TGCGCCAGCAGCCCACCTGAGCACAGGGGGGTTGGCGAGCAGTACTTC.

The gene calls are TRBV30 and TRBJ1-2, with D possibly matching TRBD1 (6 bases). V was clipped by 5 bases and J by 7 bases, with 11 bases between them. The CDR3 runs to 11 residues. Per germline, CDR1 GTSNPN and CDR2 SVGIG (reference sequence). The DNA for the CDR3 is TGTGCCTGGGCACAGGGCGGTGGCTACACCTTC. Translation: CAWAQGGGYTF. Full variable domain (rest looked up from reference TRBV30 and TRBJ1-2): SQTIHQWPATLVQPVGSPLSLECTVEGTSNPNLYWYRQAAGRGLQLLFYSVGIGQISSEVPQNLSASRPQDRQFILSSKKLLLSDSGFYLCAWAQGGGYTFGSGTRLTVV.

This rearrangement joins TRBV30 to TRBJ1-2; the D is unclear. CDR1 is GTSNPN, CDR2 SVGIG, per germline (reference sequence). The CDR3 has 11 residues. The V end was cut by 4 bases, the J end by 4 bases, with 7 bases between. The CDR3 DNA reads as TGTGCCTGGAACCTAGTCTATGGCTACACCTTC. Residues: CAWNLVYGYTF. Together with reference TRBV30 and TRBJ1-2, the CDR3 gives the full variable domain: SQTIHQWPATLVQPVGSPLSLECTVEGTSNPNLYWYRQAAGRGLQLLFYSVGIGQISSEVPQNLSASRPQDRQFILSSKKLLLSDSGFYLCAWNLVYGYTFGSGTRLTVV.

The chain links TRBV10-3 to TRBJ2-1; 8 bases are shared with TRBD1. Germline V lookup: CDR1 ENHRY, CDR2 SYGVKD. The trim removed 7 bases at V and 0 bases at J, leaving 5 bases unmatched. The CDR3 has 15 amino acids. The CDR3 protein is CAINDRGSSYNEQFF. CDR3 coding DNA: TGTGCCATCAACGACAGGGGCAGCTCCTACAATGAGCAGTTCTTC.

This chain's CDR3 is CASSPTDAEAFF. As DNA, the CDR3 is TGTGCCAGCAGCCCGACAGATGCTGAAGCTTTCTTT. This chain links TRBV25-1 with TRBJ1-1; TRBD1 is a possible D gene (5 bases). Per germline, CDR1 MGHDK and CDR2 SYGVNS. V lost 6 bases to trimming and J lost 6 bases, with 11 bases between them. This CDR3 comprises 12 residues.

This clone was seen more than once but under ten times. The chain recombines TRBV5-1 with TRBJ1-3; D is unresolved. Trimming took 4 bases from V and 0 from J, leaving 5 bases between them. CDR1 SGHRS and CDR2 YFSETQ come from the germline V gene. The CDR3 runs to 13 residues. The CDR3 DNA reads TGCGCCAGCAGCCCCTACTCTGGAAACACCATATATTTT. Encoded protein: CASSPYSGNTIYF.

The chain has TRBV15 and TRBJ2-1, with TRBD1 identical over 11 bases. The CDR3 is 15 amino acids. The V gene end was trimmed by 3 bases and the J gene end by 3 bases; junction bases not matched to a gene: 1. Germline V lookup: CDR1 LNHNV, CDR2 YYDKDF (reference sequence). CDR3 in DNA: TGTGCCACCAGCAGCGGGACAGGGGGCTACAATGAGCAGTTCTTC. This encodes CATSSGTGGYNEQFF.

The rearrangement links TRBV5-6 to TRBJ2-2, with TRBD2 as a possible D gene (5 bases). CDR1 is SGHDT and CDR2 is YYEEEE in the germline V gene. The CDR3 totals 12 residues. The V gene lost 3 bases and the J gene lost 6 bases, with 6 bases spanning the gap. The CDR3 is CASSWGAGELFF. The CDR3 region has the DNA TGTGCCAGCAGCTGGGGAGCCGGGGAGCTGTTTTTT.

In this sample, this clone turned up a few times. The chain carries TRBV27 and TRBJ2-7; 16 bases align to TRBD2. This CDR3 is 17 amino acids long. V dropped 2 bases and J dropped 5; count of bases not matched to a gene: 6. Germline V gives CDR1 MNHEY, CDR2 SMNVEV (reference sequence). Written as DNA, the CDR3 is TGTGCCAGCAGTTTAAGGGGACTAGCGGGGGGGCGGAACGAGCAGTACTTC. It is translated as CASSLRGLAGGRNEQYF.

The rearrangement joins TRBV5-4 to TRBJ1-6; D is uncertain. With 2 bases removed from V and 9 bases from J, the gap between germline ends came to 18 bases. CDR3 length equals 16 residues. CDR1 and CDR2 (germline): SGHNT, YYREEE (reference sequence). The CDR3 bases are TGTGCCAGCAGCTTAACTAGAAGCGGCCGTGGTTCACCCCTCCACTTT. It specifies CASSLTRSGRGSPLHF.

This clone has a count of ten or more. This chain uses TRBV4-1 with TRBJ1-1; 8 bases agree with TRBD1. The CDR3 is 14 residues long. Looked up from germline, CDR1 is MGHRA and CDR2 is YSYEKL. With V trimmed by 4 bases and J by 3 bases, 4 bases remained unmatched. The CDR3: CASSPRQGHTEAFF. CDR3 coding DNA: TGCGCCAGCAGCCCGCGACAGGGGCACACTGAAGCTTTCTTT.

The rearrangement links TRBV19 to TRBJ2-3; 9 bases match TRBD2. Germline CDR1 LNHDA, CDR2 SQIVND (reference sequence). V gave up 0 bases and J gave up 4 bases; unmatched junction bases: 8. There are 17 residues in the CDR3. The CDR3: CASSIDLPRGGPDTQYF. The CDR3, as DNA: TGTGCCAGTAGTATAGACCTCCCGCGGGGGGGGCCAGATACGCAGTATTTT.

V gene TRBV29-1 combines with J gene TRBJ2-3, with a possible D match to TRBD2 (5 bases). Germline V gene data show CDR1 as SQVTM and CDR2 as ANQGSEA. This CDR3 contains 14 residues. V lost 7 bases to trimming and J lost 6 bases, with 20 bases between them. The CDR3 sequence is CSATMDPRTDTQYF. In DNA, the CDR3 is TGCAGCGCCACTATGGACCCAAGGACTGATACGCAGTATTTT.

The chain has TRBV6-1 and TRBJ2-1; tentative D call: TRBD2 (5 bases). The CDR3 has 14 residues. The germline V gene encodes CDR1 MNHNS and CDR2 SASEGT. V was shortened by 7 bases and J by 6 bases, with 16 bases between the two germline ends. The CDR3 DNA reads TGTGCCAGCACCATGGACTCTCCTCGCAATGAGCAGTTCTTC. Its protein product is CASTMDSPRNEQFF.

J is TRBJ1-2 and V is TRBV5-4; 7 positions match TRBD1. CDR3 length: 15 amino acids. CDR1 SGHNT and CDR2 YYREEE come from the germline V gene (reference sequence). After removal of 4 bases from V and 2 bases from J, the junction contained 8 bases not matched to a gene. Here the CDR3 DNA reads TGTGCCAGCAGCGCCCGGGACAGACAAAACTATGGCTACACCTTC. Its protein product is CASSARDRQNYGYTF.

This clone has only a few counts. J is TRBJ2-4 and V is TRBV29-1, with D possibly TRBD2 on 5 matching bases. The V end lost 7 bases, the J end lost 9 bases, and 19 bases lay between the germline ends. The germline V gene encodes CDR1 SQVTM and CDR2 ANQGSEA. The CDR3 length is 13 residues. The CDR3 loop is CSASGEPDSIQYF. Here the CDR3 DNA reads TGCAGCGCCTCCGGGGAGCCGGATAGCATTCAGTACTTC.